Following are 15 T cell receptor beta chains from one sample sequenced in a study of blood T cell repertoires in COVID-19. Sequencing was performed with immunoSEQ multiplex PCR; in TCRdb, only in-frame clones are kept and a portion is missing. The data show 210,000 or so clones, about 76% seen once. The sequenced sample consisted of PBMCs or T cells enriched from blood (not recorded which). The receptor source for this set is a woman between 45 and 65 years old with acute COVID-19.

This chain connects TRBV7-9 to TRBJ1-4, with unresolved D. V shed 3 bases and J shed 6 bases, with 14 bases lying between them. The CDR3 spans 15 residues. CDR1 is SEHNR, CDR2 FQNEAQ, per germline (reference sequence). CDR3 DNA: TGTGCCAGCAGCTTCGCTAGCGGGTACGATGAAAAACTGTTTTTT. It codes for CASSFASGYDEKLFF.

The V call is TRBV6-5, the J call TRBJ2-7, with 7 nucleotides matching TRBD1. In germline, CDR1 is MNHEY, CDR2 SVGAGI. Losses at the gene ends were 6 bases for V and 0 bases for J; bases not matched to a gene: 5. This CDR3 spans 14 amino acids. The CDR3 is CASRPGQNSYEQYF. The CDR3 nucleotides read TGTGCCAGCAGACCGGGACAGAACTCCTACGAGCAGTACTTC.

The rearrangement uses TRBV7-3 and TRBJ2-3; tentative D call: TRBD1 (5 bases). V lost 3 bases, J lost 9 bases, and 10 bases lay in between. The V gene's germline CDR1 is SGHTA and CDR2 FQGTGA. This CDR3 spans 12 amino acids. The CDR3 region is CASSFQGRTQYF. The CDR3 nucleotides are TGTGCCAGCAGCTTCCAGGGCCGGACGCAGTATTTT.

The V gene is TRBV30, the J gene TRBJ1-2, with 8 bases fitting TRBD1. The J segment lost 4 bases and the V segment lost 0 bases, leaving 4 bases of the junction unmatched. Germline V CDR1 and CDR2: GTSNPN, SVGIG (reference sequence). The CDR3 totals 14 residues. The CDR3 sequence: CAWSVQGAVYGYTF. In nucleotides, the CDR3 is TGTGCCTGGAGTGTCCAGGGGGCCGTCTATGGCTACACCTTC.

This chain uses TRBV30 with TRBJ1-5; D is uncertain. Trimming removed 5 bases from V and 7 bases from J, with 15 bases in between. This CDR3 spans 13 amino acids. From germline, CDR1 is GTSNPN and CDR2 SVGIG (reference sequence). The CDR3 spells CAWSPDFDQPQHF. As DNA, the CDR3 is TGTGCCTGGTCACCCGACTTTGACCAGCCCCAGCATTTT.

The chain has TRBV5-1 and TRBJ1-2; unclear D gene. Trimming pared 4 bases from V and 5 bases from J, leaving 9 bases between. There are 12 residues in the CDR3. CDR1 and CDR2 (germline): SGHRS, YFSETQ. The CDR3 loop is CASSPGNYGYTF. CDR3 DNA: TGCGCCAGCAGCCCGGGAAATTATGGCTACACCTTC.

The chain joins TRBV5-1 to TRBJ1-2; no clear D gene. The CDR3 is 13 amino acids. Trimming cost V 2 bases and J 8 bases, with 13 bases left between them. Germline V gene sequence: CDR1 SGHRS, CDR2 YFSETQ. CDR3 DNA: TGCGCCAGCAGCTTTGAGGGCATAAGAGGCTACACCTTC. Translated: CASSFEGIRGYTF.

This chain connects TRBV11-1 to TRBJ2-2; 9 bases map to TRBD2. Germline CDR1 and CDR2: SGHAT and FQDESV (reference sequence). The CDR3 sequence is 16 residues long. The CDR3 sequence: CARFRHSGSGVGELFF. CDR3 in DNA: TGTGCGAGATTCCGACATAGCGGGAGTGGTGTCGGGGAGCTGTTTTTT.

The J gene is TRBJ2-7, the V gene TRBV30; 7 nucleotides line up with TRBD2. The germline V gene has CDR1 GTSNPN and CDR2 SVGIG (reference sequence). CDR3 length: 14 residues. V was pared by 3 bases and J by 0 bases, with 5 bases of the junction left unmatched. The CDR3 nucleotides are TGTGCCTGGAGGTCTCGGGGGGTCTCCTACGAGCAGTACTTC. Residues: CAWRSRGVSYEQYF.

V and J are TRBV21-1 and TRBJ2-1; the table's D call TRBD2 went unverified against the DNA. TRBV21-1 is tagged as a pseudogene. The CDR3 loop spans 17 amino acids. CDR3 amino acids: CASTSRSGSRSYNEQFF. The CDR3 coding sequence is TGTGCCAGCACGTCGAGGTCGGGGAGCCGGTCCTACAATGAGCAGTTCTTC.

This clone was detected once. The rearrangement uses TRBV7-2 and TRBJ1-5; tentative D call: TRBD1 (5 bases). This CDR3 region has 15 residues. Germline V lookup: CDR1 SGHTA, CDR2 FQGNSA. Trimming cost V 2 bases and J 2 bases, with 10 bases left between them. The CDR3 nucleotides are TGTGCCAGCAGCTTATCTTCGGGGGGCAATCAGCCCCAGCATTTT. It is translated as CASSLSSGGNQPQHF.

The chain employs TRBV9 and TRBJ2-3; D call uncertain. The length of the CDR3 is 14 residues. Trimming left V 0 bases short and J 4 bases short, with 9 bases between. Germline V lookup: CDR1 SGDLS, CDR2 YYNGEE. CDR3 nucleotide sequence: TGTGCCAGCAGCGTAGGCCAAGCGCCAGATACGCAGTATTTT. Its protein is CASSVGQAPDTQYF.

This chain uses TRBV11-2 with TRBJ2-1; 9 bases agree with TRBD2. Germline V gene sequence: CDR1 SGHAT, CDR2 FQNNGV. The CDR3 is 16 amino acids. V dropped 6 bases and J dropped 1; count of bases not matched to a gene: 7. CDR3 sequence (DNA): TGTGCCAGCAGGTATAGCGGGAGAGGATCCTACAATGAGCAGTTCTTC. Amino acids: CASRYSGRGSYNEQFF.

This chain links TRBV19 with TRBJ2-4; 7 bases are a match to TRBD1. The V segment lost 6 bases and the J segment 3 bases; nucleotides outside the gene matches: 8. CDR1 LNHDA and CDR2 SQIVND come from the germline V gene (reference sequence). CDR3 size: 15 residues. CDR3 DNA sequence: TGTGCCAGTAGGTCCGGGACAGTCCTCAAAAACATTCAGTACTTC. Its protein is CASRSGTVLKNIQYF.

The rearrangement joins TRBV27 to TRBJ2-5; 7 bases are a match to TRBD1. From germline, CDR1 is MNHEY and CDR2 SMNVEV (reference sequence). Trimming at V came to 5 bases and at J to 3 bases, leaving 9 bases not matched to a gene. This CDR3 has 15 amino acids. CDR3 amino acids: CASSKSGTAKETQYF. The CDR3 DNA reads TGTGCCAGCAGTAAATCCGGGACAGCAAAAGAGACCCAGTACTTC.